The 7 T cell receptor beta chains listed next were all sequenced from one sample in a study of T cells after yellow fever vaccination (dated by TCRdb to between 2018 and 2021). Explained via the paper, the treatment or condition label denotes: live attenuated yellow fever vaccine strain. The receptor library was made with 5' RACE. The sequencer was an Illumina HiSeq 2500. The public sequencing data were trimmed at Q25 with fastp and processed into clonotypes with MiXCR by TCRdb, which kept only in-frame beta chains. Each CDR3 protein gets just one entry, which takes the most common genes and DNA from the rows behind it. This sample comprises approximately 110,000 distinct CDR3 sequences, 7% to 8.5% of them detected only once. The leading ten clones occupy around 25% of the sample. The sequencing used CD8+ T cells sorted from PBMCs, collected 45 days after the yellow fever booster vaccination. The origin of the receptors is a man between 25 and 39 years old who received the YFV17D yellow fever vaccine.

This clonotype occurred many times. This chain links TRBV9 with TRBJ1-5; D is perhaps TRBD1 (5 bases). The CDR3 is 14 residues long. The germline V gene has CDR1 SGDLS and CDR2 YYNGEE. V was trimmed by 0 bases and J by 7 bases, leaving 11 bases between them. The DNA for the CDR3 is TGTGCCAGCAGCGTAGATGGGGCAGGGCAGCCCCAGCATTTT. It yields the protein CASSVDGAGQPQHF.

Many counts were recorded for this clonotype. The V and J genes are TRBV20-1 and TRBJ2-3, with D tentatively TRBD2 (6 bases). This CDR3 contains 16 residues. Germline V gene data show CDR1 as DFQATT and CDR2 as SNEGSKA (reference sequence). Trimming pared 4 bases from V and 7 bases from J, leaving 24 bases between. The DNA for the CDR3 is TGCAGTGCTACTGACGTTACCGGGACTTCGGCGAATACGCAGTATTTT. It translates to CSATDVTGTSANTQYF.

In its sample, this clonotype was seen many times. V usage is TRBV7-9 and J usage is TRBJ2-1; possibly TRBD1 or TRBD2 for D (5 bases each). The germline gives CDR1 SEHNR, CDR2 FQNEAQ (reference sequence). The CDR3 is 15 residues long. V was trimmed by 8 bases and J by 3 bases, leaving 17 bases between them. The CDR3 nucleotides read TGTGCCAGCCCGAAGGAGCAGGGAGTCTACAATGAGCAGTTCTTC. Its translation: CASPKEQGVYNEQFF.

This clonotype was observed at least ten times. The rearrangement uses TRBV5-1 and TRBJ2-5, with 9 bases aligning to TRBD1. The CDR3 is 13 amino acids. V dropped 6 bases and J dropped 5; count of bases not matched to a gene: 5. Looked up from germline, CDR1 is SGHRS and CDR2 is YFSETQ. CDR3 sequence: CASTDRGPETQYF. In nucleotides, the CDR3 is TGCGCCAGCACGGACAGGGGCCCCGAGACCCAGTACTTC.

The chain recombines TRBV7-6 with TRBJ2-7, with 15 bases fitting TRBD2. V shed 1 base, J shed 2 bases, and the junction held 6 bases outside the gene matches. This CDR3 has 18 amino acids. Germline-derived CDR1 and CDR2 are SGHVS and FNYEAQ. The chain's CDR3 is CASSLGGGLAGGTYEQYF. CDR3 nucleotide sequence: TGTGCCAGCAGCTTAGGCGGGGGACTAGCGGGAGGTACCTACGAGCAGTACTTC.

Many counts were recorded for this clonotype. The rearrangement links TRBV30 to TRBJ2-7, with D uncertain. This CDR3 comprises 13 residues. V was shortened by 0 bases and J by 2 bases, with 8 bases between the two germline ends. Per germline, CDR1 GTSNPN and CDR2 SVGIG (reference sequence). In DNA, the CDR3 is TGTGCCTGGAGTGTCGCGCCCGCCTACGAGCAGTACTTC. Amino acids: CAWSVAPAYEQYF. The whole variable domain, remainder taken from reference TRBV30 and TRBJ2-7, is SQTIHQWPATLVQPVGSPLSLECTVEGTSNPNLYWYRQAAGRGLQLLFYSVGIGQISSEVPQNLSASRPQDRQFILSSKKLLLSDSGFYLCAWSVAPAYEQYFGPGTRLTVT.

The sample holds many counts of this clonotype. The chain employs TRBV6-5 and TRBJ1-5, with D maybe TRBD1 (6 bases). The CDR3 is 15 amino acids. Germline V gene sequence: CDR1 MNHEY, CDR2 SVGAGI. V lost 2 bases and J 2 bases, leaving 10 bases between the germline ends. The CDR3 DNA reads TGTGCCAGCAGTTACGAGGGGGGGGGCAATCAGCCCCAGCATTTT. Translating gives CASSYEGGGNQPQHF.